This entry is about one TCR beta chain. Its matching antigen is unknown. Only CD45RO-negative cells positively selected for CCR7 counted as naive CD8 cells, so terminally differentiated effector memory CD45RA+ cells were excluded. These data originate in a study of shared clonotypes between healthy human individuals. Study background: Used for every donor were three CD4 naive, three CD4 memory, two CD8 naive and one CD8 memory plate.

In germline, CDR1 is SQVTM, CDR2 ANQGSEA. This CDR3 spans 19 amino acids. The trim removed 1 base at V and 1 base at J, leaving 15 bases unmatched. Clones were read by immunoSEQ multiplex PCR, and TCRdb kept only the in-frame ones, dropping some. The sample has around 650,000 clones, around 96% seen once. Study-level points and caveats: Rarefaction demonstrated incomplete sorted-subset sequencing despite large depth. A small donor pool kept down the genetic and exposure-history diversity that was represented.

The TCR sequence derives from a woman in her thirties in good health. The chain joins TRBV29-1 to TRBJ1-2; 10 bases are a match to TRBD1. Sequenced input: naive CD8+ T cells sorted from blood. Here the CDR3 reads CSVEGLTGGPSWVNYGYTF. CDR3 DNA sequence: TGCAGCGTTGAAGGCCTGACAGGGGGCCCAAGCTGGGTTAACTATGGCTACACCTTC.